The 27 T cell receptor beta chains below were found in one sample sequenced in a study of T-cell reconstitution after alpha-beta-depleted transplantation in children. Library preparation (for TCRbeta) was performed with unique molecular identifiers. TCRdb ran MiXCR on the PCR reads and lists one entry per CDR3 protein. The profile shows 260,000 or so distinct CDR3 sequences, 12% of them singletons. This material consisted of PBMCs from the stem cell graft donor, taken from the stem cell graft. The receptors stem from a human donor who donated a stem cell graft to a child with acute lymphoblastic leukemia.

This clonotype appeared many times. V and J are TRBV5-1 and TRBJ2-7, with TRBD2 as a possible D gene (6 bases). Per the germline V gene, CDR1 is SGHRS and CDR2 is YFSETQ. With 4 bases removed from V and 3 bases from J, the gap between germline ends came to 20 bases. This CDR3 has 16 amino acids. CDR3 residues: CASSHSGSAVYYEQYF. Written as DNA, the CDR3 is TGCGCCAGCAGCCATTCCGGGAGCGCGGTGTACTACGAGCAGTACTTC.

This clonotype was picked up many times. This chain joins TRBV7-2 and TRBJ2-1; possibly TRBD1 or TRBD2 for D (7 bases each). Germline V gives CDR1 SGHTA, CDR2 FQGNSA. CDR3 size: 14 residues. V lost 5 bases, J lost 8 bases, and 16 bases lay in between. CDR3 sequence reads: CASSPGLGGDEQFF. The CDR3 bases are TGTGCCAGCAGCCCCGGACTAGGGGGCGATGAGCAGTTCTTC.

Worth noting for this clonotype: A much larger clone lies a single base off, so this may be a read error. The CDR3 spells CASSSKPGSEPFF. In DNA, the CDR3 is TGCGCCAGCAGCTCCAAGCCGGGCAGTGAACCTTTCTTT. V and J are TRBV5-1 and TRBJ1-1, with unresolved D. CDR3 length: 13 residues. Germline assignment: CDR1 SGHRS and CDR2 YFSETQ.

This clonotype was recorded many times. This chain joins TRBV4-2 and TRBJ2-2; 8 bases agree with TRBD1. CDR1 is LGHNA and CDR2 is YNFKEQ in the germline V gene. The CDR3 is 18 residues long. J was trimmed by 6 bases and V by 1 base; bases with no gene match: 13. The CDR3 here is CASSQGVGQGGLSGELFF. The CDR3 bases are TGTGCCAGCAGCCAAGGGGTTGGACAGGGAGGTTTGTCCGGGGAGCTGTTTTTT.

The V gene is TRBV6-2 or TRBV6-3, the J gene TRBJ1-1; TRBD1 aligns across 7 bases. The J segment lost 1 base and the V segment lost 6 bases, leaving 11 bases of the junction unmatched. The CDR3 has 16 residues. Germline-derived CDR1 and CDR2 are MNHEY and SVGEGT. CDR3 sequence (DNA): TGTGCCAGCAGGCGTCCTTCAGGGGGGGCGAACACTGAAGCTTTCTTT. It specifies CASRRPSGGANTEAFF.

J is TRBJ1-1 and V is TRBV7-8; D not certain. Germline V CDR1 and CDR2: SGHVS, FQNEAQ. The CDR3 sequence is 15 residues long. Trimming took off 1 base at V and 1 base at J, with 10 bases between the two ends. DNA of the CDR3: TGTGCCAGCAGCTTAGGGAAGGGAGGGAACACTGAAGCTTTCTTT. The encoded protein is CASSLGKGGNTEAFF. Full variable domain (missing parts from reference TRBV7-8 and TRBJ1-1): GAGVSQSPRYKVAKRGQDVALRCDPISGHVSLFWYQQALGQGPEFLTYFQNEAQLDKSGLPSDRFFAERPEGSVSTLKIQRTQQEDSAVYLCASSLGKGGNTEAFFGQGTRLTVV.

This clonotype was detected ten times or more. The CDR3 DNA is TGTGCCAGCAGCTTAGTTGGCCGTAGCTCCTACAATGAGCAGTTCTTC. Its protein is CASSLVGRSSYNEQFF. The V call is TRBV7-2, the J call TRBJ2-1; D is unclear. The germline V and J ends were trimmed by 1 base and 0 bases, with 10 bases remaining between them. Germline CDR1 and CDR2: SGHTA and FQGNSA. CDR3 length equals 16 residues.

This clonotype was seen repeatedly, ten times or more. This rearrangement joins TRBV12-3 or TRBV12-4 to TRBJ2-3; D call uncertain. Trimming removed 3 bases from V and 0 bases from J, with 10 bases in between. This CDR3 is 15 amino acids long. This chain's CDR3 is CASSFGAASTDTQYF. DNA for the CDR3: TGTGCCAGCAGTTTCGGAGCCGCTAGCACAGATACGCAGTATTTT.

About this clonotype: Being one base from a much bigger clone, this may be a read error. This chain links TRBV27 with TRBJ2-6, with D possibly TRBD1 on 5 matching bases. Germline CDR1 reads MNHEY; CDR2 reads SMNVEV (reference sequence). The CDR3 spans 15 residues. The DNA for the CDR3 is TGTGCCAGCAGTCTTGACACCACTGGGGCCAACGGCCTGACTTTC. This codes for CASSLDTTGANGLTF.

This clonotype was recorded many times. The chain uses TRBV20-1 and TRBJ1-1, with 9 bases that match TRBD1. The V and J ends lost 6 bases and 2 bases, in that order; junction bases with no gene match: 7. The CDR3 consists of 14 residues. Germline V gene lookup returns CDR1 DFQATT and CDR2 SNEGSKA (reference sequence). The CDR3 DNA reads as TGCAGTGCAACCGGGACAGGGAGAAACACTGAAGCTTTCTTT. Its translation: CSATGTGRNTEAFF.

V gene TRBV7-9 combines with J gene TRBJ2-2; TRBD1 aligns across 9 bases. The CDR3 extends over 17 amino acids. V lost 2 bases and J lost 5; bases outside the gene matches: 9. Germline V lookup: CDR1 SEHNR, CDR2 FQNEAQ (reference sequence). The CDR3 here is CASSLSSSGTGTGELFF. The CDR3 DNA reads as TGTGCCAGCAGCTTATCATCATCCGGGACAGGGACCGGGGAGCTGTTTTTT.

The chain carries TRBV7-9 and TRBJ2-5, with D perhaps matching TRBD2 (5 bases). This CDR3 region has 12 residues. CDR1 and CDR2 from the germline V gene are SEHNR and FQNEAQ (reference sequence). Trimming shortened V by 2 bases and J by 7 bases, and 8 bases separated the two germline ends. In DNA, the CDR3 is TGTGCCAGCAGCTTACATGAGGGGACCCAGTACTTC. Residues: CASSLHEGTQYF. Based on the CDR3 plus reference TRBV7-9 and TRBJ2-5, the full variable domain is DTGVSQNPRHKITKRGQNVTFRCDPISEHNRLYWYRQTLGQGPEFLTYFQNEAQLEKSRLLSDRFSAERPKGSFSTLEIQRTEQGDSAMYLCASSLHEGTQYFGPGTRLLVL.

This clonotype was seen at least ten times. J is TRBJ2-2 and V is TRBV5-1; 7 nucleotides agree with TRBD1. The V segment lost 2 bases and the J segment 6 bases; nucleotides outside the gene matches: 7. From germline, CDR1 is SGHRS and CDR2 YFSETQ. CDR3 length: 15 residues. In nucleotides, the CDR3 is TGCGCCAGCAGCTTAGCGACAGGGAATGCCGGGGAGCTGTTTTTT. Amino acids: CASSLATGNAGELFF. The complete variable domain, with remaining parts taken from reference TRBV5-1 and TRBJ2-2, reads KAGVTQTPRYLIKTRGQQVTLSCSPISGHRSVSWYQQTPGQGLQFLFEYFSETQRNKGNFPGRFSGRQFSNSRSEMNVSTLELGDSALYLCASSLATGNAGELFFGEGSRLTVL.

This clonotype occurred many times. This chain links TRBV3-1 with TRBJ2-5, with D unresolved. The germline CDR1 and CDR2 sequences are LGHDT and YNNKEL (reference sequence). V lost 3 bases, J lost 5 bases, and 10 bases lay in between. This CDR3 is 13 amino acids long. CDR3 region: CASSQLGEETQYF. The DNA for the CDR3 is TGTGCCAGCAGCCAGCTAGGAGAGGAGACCCAGTACTTC.

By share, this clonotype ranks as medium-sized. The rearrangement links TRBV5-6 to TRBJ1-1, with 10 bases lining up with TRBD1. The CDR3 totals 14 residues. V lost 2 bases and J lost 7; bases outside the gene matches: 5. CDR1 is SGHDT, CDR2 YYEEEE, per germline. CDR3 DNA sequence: TGTGCCAGCAGCTTAGGGACAGGGGCAATTGAAGCTTTCTTT. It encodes CASSLGTGAIEAFF. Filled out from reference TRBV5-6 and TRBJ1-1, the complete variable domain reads DAGVTQSPTHLIKTRGQQVTLRCSPKSGHDTVSWYQQALGQGPQFIFQYYEEEERQRGNFPDRFSGHQFPNYSSELNVNALLLGDSALYLCASSLGTGAIEAFFGQGTRLTVV.

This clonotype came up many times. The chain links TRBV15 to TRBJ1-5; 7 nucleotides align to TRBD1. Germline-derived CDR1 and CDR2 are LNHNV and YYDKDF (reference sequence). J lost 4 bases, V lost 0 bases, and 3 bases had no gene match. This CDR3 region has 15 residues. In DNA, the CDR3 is TGTGCCACCAGCAGAGATCTACAGGGGAATCAGCCCCAGCATTTT. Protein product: CATSRDLQGNQPQHF.

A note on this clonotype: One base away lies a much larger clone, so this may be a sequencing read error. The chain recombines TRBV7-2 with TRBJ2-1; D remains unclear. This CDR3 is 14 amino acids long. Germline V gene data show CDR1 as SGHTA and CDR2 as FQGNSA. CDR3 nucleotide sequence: TGTGCCAGCAGCTCCCCCGACTTCCACAATGAGCAGCTCTTC. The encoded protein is CASSSPDFHNEQLF.

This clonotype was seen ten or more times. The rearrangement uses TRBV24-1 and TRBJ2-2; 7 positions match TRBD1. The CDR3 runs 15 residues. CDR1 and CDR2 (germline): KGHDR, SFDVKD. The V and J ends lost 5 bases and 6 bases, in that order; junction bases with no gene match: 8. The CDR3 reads CATSGRQGFAGELFF. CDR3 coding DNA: TGTGCCACCAGTGGTAGACAGGGTTTCGCCGGGGAGCTGTTTTTT.

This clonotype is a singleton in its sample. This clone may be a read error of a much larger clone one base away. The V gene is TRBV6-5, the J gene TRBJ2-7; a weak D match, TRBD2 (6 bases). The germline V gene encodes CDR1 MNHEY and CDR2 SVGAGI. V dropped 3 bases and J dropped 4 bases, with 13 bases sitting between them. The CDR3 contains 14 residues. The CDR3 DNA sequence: TGTGCCAGCAGTTATACCCGGGGGAAGTACGAGCAGTACTTC. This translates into CASSYTRGKYEQYF.

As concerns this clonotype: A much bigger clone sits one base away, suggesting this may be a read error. CDR3 DNA: TGTGCCAGCAGTTTCGGTTGGCGGGAGTCGACCTGGGAGCTGTTTTTT. Protein product: CASSFGWRESTWELFF. The chain has TRBV27 and TRBJ2-2; 7 bases agree with TRBD2. CDR3 size: 16 residues. CDR1 and CDR2 (germline): MNHEY, SMNVEV (reference sequence). Trimming took 3 bases from V and 9 from J; bases not matched to a gene: 13.

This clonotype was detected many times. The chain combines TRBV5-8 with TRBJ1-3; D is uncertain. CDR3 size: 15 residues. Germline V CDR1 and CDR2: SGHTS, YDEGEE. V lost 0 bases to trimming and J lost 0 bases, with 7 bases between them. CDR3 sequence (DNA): TGTGCCAGCAGCTTGGAGTTCGTCTCTGGAAACACCATATATTTT. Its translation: CASSLEFVSGNTIYF.

The CDR3 spells CASRPLSGSNTEAFF. DNA for the CDR3: TGTGCCAGCAGGCCTCTTTCGGGGTCCAACACTGAAGCTTTCTTT. The V and J genes are TRBV12-3 or TRBV12-4 and TRBJ1-1; D call uncertain. CDR3 size: 15 residues. The V and J ends lost 6 bases and 2 bases respectively, with 16 bases between them.

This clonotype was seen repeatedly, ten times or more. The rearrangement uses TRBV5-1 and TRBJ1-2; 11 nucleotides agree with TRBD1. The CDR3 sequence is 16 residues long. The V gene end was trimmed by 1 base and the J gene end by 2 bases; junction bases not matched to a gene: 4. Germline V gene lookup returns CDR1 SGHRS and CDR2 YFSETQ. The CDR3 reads CASSLSRTGGNYGYTF. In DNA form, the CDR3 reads TGCGCCAGCAGCTTGTCCCGGACAGGGGGCAACTATGGCTACACCTTC. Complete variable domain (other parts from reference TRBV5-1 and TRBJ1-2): KAGVTQTPRYLIKTRGQQVTLSCSPISGHRSVSWYQQTPGQGLQFLFEYFSETQRNKGNFPGRFSGRQFSNSRSEMNVSTLELGDSALYLCASSLSRTGGNYGYTFGSGTRLTVV.

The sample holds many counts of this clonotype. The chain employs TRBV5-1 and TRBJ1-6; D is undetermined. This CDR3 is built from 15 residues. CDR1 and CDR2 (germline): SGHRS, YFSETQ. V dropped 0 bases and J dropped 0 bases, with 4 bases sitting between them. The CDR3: CASSLDSSYNSPLHF. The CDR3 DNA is TGCGCCAGCAGCTTGGACAGCTCCTATAATTCACCCCTCCACTTT.

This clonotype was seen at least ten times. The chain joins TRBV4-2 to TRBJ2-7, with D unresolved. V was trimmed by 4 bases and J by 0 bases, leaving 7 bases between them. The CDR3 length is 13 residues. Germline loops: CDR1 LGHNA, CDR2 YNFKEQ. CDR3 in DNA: TGTGCCAGCAGCCGTATAGGCTCCTACGAGCAGTACTTC. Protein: CASSRIGSYEQYF.

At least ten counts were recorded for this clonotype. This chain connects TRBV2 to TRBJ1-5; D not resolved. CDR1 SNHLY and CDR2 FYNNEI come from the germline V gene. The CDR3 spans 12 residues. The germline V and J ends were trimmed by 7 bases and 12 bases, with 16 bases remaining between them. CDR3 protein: CASTRVGGRQHF. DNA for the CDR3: TGTGCCAGCACCCGAGTTGGCGGGCGCCAGCATTTT.

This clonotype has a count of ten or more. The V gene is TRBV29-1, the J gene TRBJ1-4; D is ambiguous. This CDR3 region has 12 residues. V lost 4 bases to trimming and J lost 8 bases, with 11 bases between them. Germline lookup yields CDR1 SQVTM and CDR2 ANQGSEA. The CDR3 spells CSVGGWKEKLFF. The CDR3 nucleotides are TGCAGCGTTGGGGGTTGGAAAGAAAAACTGTTTTTT. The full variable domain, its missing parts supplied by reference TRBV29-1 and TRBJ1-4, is SAVISQKPSRDICQRGTSLTIQCQVDSQVTMMFWYRQQPGQSLTLIATANQGSEATYESGFVIDKFPISRPNLTFSTLTVSNMSPEDSSIYLCSVGGWKEKLFFGSGTQLSVL.